This TCR beta chain was identified during a study of OX40 agonist ivuxolimab in advanced cancers. Turning to the study itself: Patients with hepatocellular carcinoma, melanoma, renal cell or head and neck cancer made up the dose-escalation patients.

Profiling relied on immunoSEQ multiplex PCR, and the TCRdb table lists in-frame clones only, not all of them. The sample has some 70,000 clones, about four fifths seen once. The count of this clone is one. Its antigen is currently unknown. Autoimmune disease history or systemic immunosuppression meant exclusion. Overall study findings and caveats: The study found among the lowest clonal expansion in partial responders at 0.1-3.0 mg/kg.

Sequenced material: CD4+ or CD8+ T cells sorted from blood, taken in a trial of the OX40 agonist ivuxolimab. This receptor was obtained from an adult with an advanced solid tumor such as melanoma, head and neck, liver or kidney cancer.

The CDR3 reads CASSFRTGATYEQYF. CDR3 DNA: TGTGCCAGCAGCTTTCGGACAGGCGCAACCTACGAGCAGTACTTC. V usage is TRBV5-5 and J usage is TRBJ2-7; 7 bases match TRBD1. From germline, CDR1 is SGHKS and CDR2 YYEKEE (reference sequence). The CDR3 totals 15 residues. J lost 2 bases, V lost 2 bases, and 7 bases had no gene match.